This T cell receptor (beta chain) was observed in a study of cytomegalovirus exposure and HLA in healthy donors. Study observations and caveats: Across donors, most TCRs were seen rarely, yet some public ones were widespread.

CDR1 and CDR2 from the germline V gene are SEHNR and FQNEAQ (reference sequence). Germline trimming cut 5 bases from V and 6 bases from J; bases unmatched to any gene: 4. The CDR3 loop spans 14 amino acids. Vbeta (60) and Jbeta (13) primers were used in the PCR. The protocol was immunoSEQ multiplex PCR, while the TCRdb copy is restricted to in-frame clones and leaves out a portion. The repertoire holds approximately 160,000 clones, with nearly 80% as singletons. Comment on this clone: Its antigen remains unidentified.

This TCR derives from a male donor in good health and CMV-seronegative. The V and J genes are TRBV7-9 and TRBJ1-4; 9 bases fit TRBD1. The sequenced sample consisted of PBMCs. The CDR3 DNA reads as TGTGCCAGCAGCCGGGACAGGGTAGATGAAAAACTGTTTTTT. Protein product: CASSRDRVDEKLFF. Using reference TRBV7-9 and TRBJ1-4 for the parts outside the CDR3, the full variable domain is DTGVSQNPRHKITKRGQNVTFRCDPISEHNRLYWYRQTLGQGPEFLTYFQNEAQLEKSRLLSDRFSAERPKGSFSTLEIQRTEQGDSAMYLCASSRDRVDEKLFFGSGTQLSVL.